These 13 T cell receptor beta chains came from one sample sequenced in a study of long-term antiretroviral therapy in people with HIV. Runs used v3.0 of the immunoSEQ assay and were done at survey level. Sequencing used immunoSEQ multiplex PCR; TCRdb keeps in-frame clones, though not all of them. The data contain 20,000 to 30,000 clones, 81% of them singletons. Sequencing was performed on unsorted PBMCs, taken at the start of antiretroviral therapy, before treatment. Receptor source: a young woman with HIV.

V is TRBV7-3 and J is TRBJ2-1; TRBD2 matches at 7 bases. CDR1 and CDR2 (germline): SGHTA, FQGTGA. The length of the CDR3 is 13 residues. V was clipped by 5 bases and J by 6 bases; unmatched bases: 4. This chain's CDR3 is CASSQTGGNEQFF. In DNA form, the CDR3 reads TGTGCCAGCAGCCAAACGGGGGGCAATGAGCAGTTCTTC.

This clone counts as large. This chain links TRBV9 with TRBJ2-2, with D unclear. V was pared by 6 bases and J by 0 bases, with 9 bases between. Germline V gives CDR1 SGDLS, CDR2 YYNGEE. The CDR3 contains 14 residues. CDR3 loop: CASKGLSNTGELFF. CDR3 bases: TGTGCCAGCAAAGGCCTCTCGAACACCGGGGAGCTGTTTTTT.

The chain is built from TRBV29-1 and TRBJ2-3; 11 positions match TRBD2. This CDR3 has 17 residues. Germline CDR1 SQVTM, CDR2 ANQGSEA. J lost 3 bases, V lost 0 bases, and 8 bases had no gene match. In DNA, the CDR3 is TGCAGCGTTGAAGAATGGAATAGCGGGGGGGCAACAGATACGCAGTATTTT. Amino acids: CSVEEWNSGGATDTQYF.

This sequence joins TRBV28 and TRBJ1-2, with D possibly being TRBD1 (5 bases). Trimming took off 5 bases at V and 7 bases at J, with 20 bases between the two ends. The CDR3 totals 15 residues. Germline CDR1 is MDHEN and CDR2 is SYDVKM. DNA of the CDR3: TGTGCCAGCAGTCCCGCGACAGCCAGCGCGAGTGGCTACACCTTC. This sequence encodes CASSPATASASGYTF.

The chain couples TRBV25-1 to TRBJ2-7, with 12 bases matching TRBD2. The V gene end was trimmed by 4 bases and the J gene end by 2 bases; junction bases not matched to a gene: 6. The CDR3 spans 16 residues. Germline CDR1 and CDR2: MGHDK and SYGVNS. CDR3 amino acids: CASSALGLAGTYEQYF. As DNA, the CDR3 is TGTGCCAGCAGTGCCTTAGGACTAGCGGGAACCTACGAGCAGTACTTC.

The chain combines TRBV6-1 with TRBJ1-2; D gene unclear. The CDR3 sequence is 13 residues long. Germline CDR1 and CDR2: MNHNS and SASEGT. V was trimmed by 2 bases and J by 7 bases, leaving 11 bases between them. The CDR3 DNA reads as TGTGCCAGCAGTGAACAGGCCTGGGGTGGCTACACCTTC. Translation gives CASSEQAWGGYTF.

The chain links TRBV27 to TRBJ2-7; 8 bases align to TRBD1. The CDR3 is made up of 15 amino acids. Trimming at V came to 6 bases and at J to 0 bases, leaving 7 bases not matched to a gene. Looked up from germline, CDR1 is MNHEY and CDR2 is SMNVEV (reference sequence). The CDR3 DNA reads TGTGCCAGCAGAGGGGGGCAGGGGGCCTCCTACGAGCAGTACTTC. It yields the protein CASRGGQGASYEQYF.

V is TRBV6-5 and J is TRBJ2-7, with TRBD1 matching over 7 bases. V lost 5 bases, J lost 6 bases, and 13 bases stayed unmatched. Per germline, CDR1 MNHEY and CDR2 SVGAGI. This CDR3 is built from 15 residues. The CDR3 region has the DNA TGTGCCAGCAGTCGGGACGGGACAGCCGGCGGCGAGCAGTACTTC. Amino acids: CASSRDGTAGGEQYF.

The CDR3: CASSPTAGAFF. The CDR3 bases are TGTGCCAGCAGCCCCACGGCGGGAGCTTTCTTT. The V and J genes are TRBV7-9 and TRBJ1-1; D remains ambiguous. V was trimmed by 5 bases and J by 10 bases, leaving 11 bases between them. Germline V gene lookup returns CDR1 SEHNR and CDR2 FQNEAQ (reference sequence). This CDR3 spans 11 amino acids.

V usage is TRBV5-1 and J usage is TRBJ2-3; D is possibly TRBD2 (6 bases). V dropped 0 bases and J dropped 1 base, with 15 bases sitting between them. The CDR3 covers 17 residues. Germline lookup yields CDR1 SGHRS and CDR2 YFSETQ. CDR3 in DNA: TGCGCCAGCAGCTTGGCCGGGTCGGGGGAAGGCACAGATACGCAGTATTTT. Its protein product is CASSLAGSGEGTDTQYF.

The chain joins TRBV5-6 to TRBJ2-7; D not resolved. V dropped 2 bases and J dropped 3 bases, with 3 bases sitting between them. The CDR3 has 11 amino acids. Germline loops: CDR1 SGHDT, CDR2 YYEEEE. The CDR3 protein is CASSLNYEQYF. The CDR3 nucleotides read TGTGCCAGCAGCTTAAACTACGAGCAGTACTTC.

This rearrangement joins TRBV5-1 to TRBJ2-3; D is unclear. V was shortened by 0 bases and J by 4 bases, with 9 bases between the two germline ends. CDR1 and CDR2 (germline): SGHRS, YFSETQ. The CDR3 contains 14 residues. The DNA for the CDR3 is TGCGCCAGCAGCTTGGCCATCCTCCCAGATACGCAGTATTTT. This translates into CASSLAILPDTQYF.

The CDR3: CASSPKRGNTGELFF. DNA of the CDR3: TGTGCCAGCAGCCCAAAGCGGGGGAACACCGGGGAGCTGTTTTTT. V is TRBV14 and J is TRBJ2-2; 7 bases align to TRBD2. The junction had 3 bases not matched to a gene; V was cut back by 4 bases and J by 1 base. This CDR3 is built from 15 residues. Germline CDR1 SGHDN, CDR2 FVKESK.